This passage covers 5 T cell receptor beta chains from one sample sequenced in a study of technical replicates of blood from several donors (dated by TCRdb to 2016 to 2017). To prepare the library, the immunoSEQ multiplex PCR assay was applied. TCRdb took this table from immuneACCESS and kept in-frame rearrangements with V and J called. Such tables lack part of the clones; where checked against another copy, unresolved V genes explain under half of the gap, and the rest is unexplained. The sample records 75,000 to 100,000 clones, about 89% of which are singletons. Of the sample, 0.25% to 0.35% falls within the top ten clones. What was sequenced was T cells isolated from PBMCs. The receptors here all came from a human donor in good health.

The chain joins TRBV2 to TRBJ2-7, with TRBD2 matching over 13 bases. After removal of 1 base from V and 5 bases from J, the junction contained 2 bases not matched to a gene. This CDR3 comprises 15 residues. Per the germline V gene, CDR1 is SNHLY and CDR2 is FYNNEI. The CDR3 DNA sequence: TGTGCCAGCAGTGAAGAACTAGCGGGAGGGCACGAGCAGTACTTC. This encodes CASSEELAGGHEQYF.

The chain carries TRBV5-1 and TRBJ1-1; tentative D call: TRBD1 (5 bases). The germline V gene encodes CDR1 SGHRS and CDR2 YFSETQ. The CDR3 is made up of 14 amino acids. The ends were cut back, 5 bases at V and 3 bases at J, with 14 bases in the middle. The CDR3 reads CASSVGGMDTEAFF. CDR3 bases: TGCGCCAGCAGTGTGGGGGGGATGGACACTGAAGCTTTCTTT. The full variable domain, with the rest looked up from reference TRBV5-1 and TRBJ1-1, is KAGVTQTPRYLIKTRGQQVTLSCSPISGHRSVSWYQQTPGQGLQFLFEYFSETQRNKGNFPGRFSGRQFSNSRSEMNVSTLELGDSALYLCASSVGGMDTEAFFGQGTRLTVV.

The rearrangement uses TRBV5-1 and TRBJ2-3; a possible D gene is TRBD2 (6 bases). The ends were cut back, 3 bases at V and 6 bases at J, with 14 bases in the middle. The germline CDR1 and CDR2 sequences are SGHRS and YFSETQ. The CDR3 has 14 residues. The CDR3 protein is CASSSGPGGDTQYF. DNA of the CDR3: TGCGCCAGCAGCTCCGGACCCGGAGGGGATACGCAGTATTTT.

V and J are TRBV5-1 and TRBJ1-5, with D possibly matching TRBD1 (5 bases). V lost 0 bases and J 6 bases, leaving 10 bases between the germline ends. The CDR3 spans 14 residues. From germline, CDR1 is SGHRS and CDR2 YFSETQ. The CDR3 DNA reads TGCGCCAGCAGCTTGGCCCAGGGAGGTCAGCCCCAGCATTTT. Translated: CASSLAQGGQPQHF.

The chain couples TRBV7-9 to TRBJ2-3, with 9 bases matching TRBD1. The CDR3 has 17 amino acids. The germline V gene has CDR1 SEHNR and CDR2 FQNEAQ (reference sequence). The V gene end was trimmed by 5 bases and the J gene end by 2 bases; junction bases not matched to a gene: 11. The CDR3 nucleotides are TGTGCCAGCAGCCCCCGTGGGGACAGGGTCTTCACAGATACGCAGTATTTT. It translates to CASSPRGDRVFTDTQYF.